The clone carrying this T cell receptor beta chain has a single count. Assay used: immunoSEQ multiplex PCR; TCRdb lists only in-frame clones, some missing. The sample includes about 82,000 clones, about 94% of them seen just once. The data originate from a study of T cell responses to AZD1222 COVID-19 vaccine. CDR3 length: 13 residues. The V gene lost 3 bases and the J gene lost 6 bases, with 8 bases spanning the gap. The chain uses TRBV12-3 or TRBV12-4 and TRBJ1-4; D is unclear. The input for sequencing was peripheral blood, taken 28 days after the second AZD1222 dose. The clonotype originates from an adult who received the AZD1222 COVID-19 vaccine. The CDR3 nucleotides read TGTGCCAGCAGTTTTTCCGGGGATGAAAAACTGTTTTTT. It yields the protein CASSFSGDEKLFF.